This section outlines one T cell receptor (beta chain) sequence together with its context. Its antigen remains unknown. The junction departs from germline at one end; a sequencing error may be responsible. This sample is drawn from a study of T cell responses to AZD1222 COVID-19 vaccine. Study-level findings and limits: Along spike, vaccine-associated CD4 TCRs were found throughout, with dominance at 160-218 and 743-854. Donors were chiefly white British, with a greater number of females, and clonal diversity was perhaps underestimated. Repertoire collection took place solely once the T cell response had peaked. Baseline seropositives among AZD1222 recipients totaled only six or seven.

Germline loops: CDR1 SQVTM, CDR2 ANQGSEA. The CDR3 loop spans 12 amino acids. Method: immunoSEQ multiplex PCR; TCRdb's copy keeps in-frame clones and lacks some. The table shows around 20,000 clones, with around 81% occurring only once. The material sequenced was peripheral blood, taken 28 days after the second AZD1222 dose. The chain uses TRBV29-1 and TRBJ1-1, with 7 nucleotides matching TRBD1. This TCR was recovered from an adult who received the AZD1222 COVID-19 vaccine. CDR3: CTGATMNTEAFF. The CDR3 region has the DNA TGTACAGGGGCAACCATGAACACTGAAGCTTTCTTT.